The T cell receptor beta chain described here comes from a study of CXCR3-negative and CXCR3-positive naive CD8 T cells. Study-wide background: The libraries together contributed 140 million or so TRB reads, each supplying about 1.5 +/- 0.3 million.

There are 13 residues in the CDR3. The germline V gene encodes CDR1 MNHEY and CDR2 SVGAGI. Carrying UMI labels, the TRB cDNA libraries were prepared through 5' RACE. TCRdb re-called the 5' RACE reads and catalogs CDR3 proteins one per entry, DNA excluded. This table lists about 63,000 distinct CDR3 sequences. A note on this clonotype: No antigen is known for it.

Study results and caveats: The TRB CDR3s that CXCR3-positive naive cells carried were more hydrophobic than those of CXCR3-negative naive cells.

V gene TRBV6-5 combines with J gene TRBJ2-7. This TCR derives from a human donor in good health. Some clones in this sample may be carry-over from other donors' samples. The sample comprised naive CXCR3+ CD8+ T cells from blood. The subset here: CD45RO-CCR7+CD27+CD95- naive CD8+ T cells expressing CXCR3 (TNR3+). CDR3 in amino acids: CASSWGSITEQYF.